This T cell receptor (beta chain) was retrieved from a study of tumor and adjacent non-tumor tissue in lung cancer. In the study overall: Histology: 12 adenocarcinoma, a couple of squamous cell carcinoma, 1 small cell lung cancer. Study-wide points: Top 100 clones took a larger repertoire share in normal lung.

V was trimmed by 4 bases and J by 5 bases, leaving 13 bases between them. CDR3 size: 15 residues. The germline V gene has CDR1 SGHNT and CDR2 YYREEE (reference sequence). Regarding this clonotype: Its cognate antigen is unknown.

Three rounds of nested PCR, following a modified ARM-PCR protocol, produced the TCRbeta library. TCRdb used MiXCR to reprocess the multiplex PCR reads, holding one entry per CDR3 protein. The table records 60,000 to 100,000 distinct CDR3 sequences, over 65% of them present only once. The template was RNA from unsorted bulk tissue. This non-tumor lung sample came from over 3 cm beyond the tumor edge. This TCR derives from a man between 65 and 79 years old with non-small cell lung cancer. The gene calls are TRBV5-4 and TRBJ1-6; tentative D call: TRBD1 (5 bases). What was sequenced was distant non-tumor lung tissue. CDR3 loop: CASSRTGNHNSPLHF. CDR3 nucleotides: TGTGCCAGCAGCCGAACAGGAAATCATAATTCACCCCTCCACTTT.